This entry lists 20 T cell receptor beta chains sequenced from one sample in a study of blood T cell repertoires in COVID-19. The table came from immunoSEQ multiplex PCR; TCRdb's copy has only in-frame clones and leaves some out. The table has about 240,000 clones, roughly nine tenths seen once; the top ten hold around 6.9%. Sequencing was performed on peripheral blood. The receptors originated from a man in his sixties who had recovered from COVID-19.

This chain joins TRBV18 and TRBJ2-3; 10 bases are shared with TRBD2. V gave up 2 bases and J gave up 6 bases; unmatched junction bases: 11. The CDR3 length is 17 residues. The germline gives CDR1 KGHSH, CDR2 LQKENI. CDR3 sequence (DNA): TGTGCCAGCTCACCAGTAGCGGGGGGCCTTGGGGCGGATACGCAGTATTTT. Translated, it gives CASSPVAGGLGADTQYF. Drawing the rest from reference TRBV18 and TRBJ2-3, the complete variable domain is NAGVMQNPRHLVRRRGQEARLRCSPMKGHSHVYWYRQLPEEGLKFMVYLQKENIIDESGMPKERFSAEFPKEGPSILRIQQVVRGDSAAYFCASSPVAGGLGADTQYFGPGTRLTVL.

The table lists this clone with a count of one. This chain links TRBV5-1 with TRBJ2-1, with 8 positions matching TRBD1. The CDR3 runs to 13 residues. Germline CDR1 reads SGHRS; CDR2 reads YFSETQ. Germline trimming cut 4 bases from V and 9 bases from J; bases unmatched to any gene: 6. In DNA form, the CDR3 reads TGCGCCAGCAGCCAAGGACAGGGACTTGAGCAGTTCTTC. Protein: CASSQGQGLEQFF.

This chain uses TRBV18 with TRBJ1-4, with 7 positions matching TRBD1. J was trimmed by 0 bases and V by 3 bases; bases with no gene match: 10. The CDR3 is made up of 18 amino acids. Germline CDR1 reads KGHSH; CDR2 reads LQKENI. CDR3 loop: CASSPSAGGGPTNEKLFF. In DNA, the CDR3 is TGTGCCAGCTCACCCTCGGCGGGAGGGGGCCCAACTAATGAAAAACTGTTTTTT.

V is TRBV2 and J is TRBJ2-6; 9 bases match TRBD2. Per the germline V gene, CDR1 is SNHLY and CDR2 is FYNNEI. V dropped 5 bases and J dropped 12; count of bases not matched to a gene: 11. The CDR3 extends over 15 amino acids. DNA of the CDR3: TGTGCCAGCAGTACCCTAGCGGGGAGTCCGTTCGTCCTGACTTTC. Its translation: CASSTLAGSPFVLTF.

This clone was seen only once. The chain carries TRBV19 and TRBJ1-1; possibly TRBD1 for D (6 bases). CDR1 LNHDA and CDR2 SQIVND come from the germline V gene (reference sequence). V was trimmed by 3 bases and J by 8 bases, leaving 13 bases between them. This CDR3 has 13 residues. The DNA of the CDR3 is TGTGCCAGTAGTATCACGGTGGGGGCCGAAGCTTTCTTT. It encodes CASSITVGAEAFF.

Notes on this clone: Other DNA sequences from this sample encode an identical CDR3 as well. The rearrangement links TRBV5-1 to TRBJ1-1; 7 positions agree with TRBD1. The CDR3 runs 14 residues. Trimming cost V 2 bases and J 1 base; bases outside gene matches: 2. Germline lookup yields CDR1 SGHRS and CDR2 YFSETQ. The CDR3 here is CASSLQGQNTEAFF. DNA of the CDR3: TGCGCCAGCAGCTTACAGGGGCAGAACACTGAAGCTTTCTTT.

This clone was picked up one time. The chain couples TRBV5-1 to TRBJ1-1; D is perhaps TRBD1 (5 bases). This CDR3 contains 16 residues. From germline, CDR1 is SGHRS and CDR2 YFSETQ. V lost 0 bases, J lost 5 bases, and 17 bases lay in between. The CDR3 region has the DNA TGCGCCAGCAGCTTGGGGGGGAATGGAGGGCGGACTGAAGCTTTCTTT. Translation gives CASSLGGNGGRTEAFF. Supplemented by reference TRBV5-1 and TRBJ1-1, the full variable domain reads KAGVTQTPRYLIKTRGQQVTLSCSPISGHRSVSWYQQTPGQGLQFLFEYFSETQRNKGNFPGRFSGRQFSNSRSEMNVSTLELGDSALYLCASSLGGNGGRTEAFFGQGTRLTVV.

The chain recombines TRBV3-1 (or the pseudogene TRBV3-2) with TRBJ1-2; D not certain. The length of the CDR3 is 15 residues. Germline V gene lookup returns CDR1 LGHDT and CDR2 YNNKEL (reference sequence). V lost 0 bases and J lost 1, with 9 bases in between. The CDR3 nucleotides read TGTGCCAGCAGCCAAGATTGGCTGGTTAACTATGGCTACACCTTC. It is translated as CASSQDWLVNYGYTF.

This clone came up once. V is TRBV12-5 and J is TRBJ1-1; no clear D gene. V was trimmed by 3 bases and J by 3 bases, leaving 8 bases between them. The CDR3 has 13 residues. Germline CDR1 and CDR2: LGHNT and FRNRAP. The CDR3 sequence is CASGFLYDTEAFF. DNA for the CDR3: TGTGCTAGTGGTTTTCTCTATGACACTGAAGCTTTCTTT.

CDR3 DNA sequence: TGTGCCACCAGTGAGCCCGGGACAGGGGGACATACAGACTCCTACGAGCAGTACGTC. The encoded protein is CATSEPGTGGHTDSYEQYV. V usage is TRBV24-1 and J usage is TRBJ2-7, with 11 bases fitting TRBD1. V shed 4 bases and J 0 bases; nucleotides not matched to a gene: 13. From germline, CDR1 is KGHDR and CDR2 SFDVKD. The CDR3 is made up of 19 amino acids.

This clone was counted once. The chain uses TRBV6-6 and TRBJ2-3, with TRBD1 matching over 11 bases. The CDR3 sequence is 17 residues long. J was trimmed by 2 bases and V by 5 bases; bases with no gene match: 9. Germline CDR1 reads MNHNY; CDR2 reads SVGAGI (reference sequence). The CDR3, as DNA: TGTGCCAGCAGTCCCCGGCCGGGACAGGGGGACACAGATACGCAGTATTTT. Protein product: CASSPRPGQGDTDTQYF.

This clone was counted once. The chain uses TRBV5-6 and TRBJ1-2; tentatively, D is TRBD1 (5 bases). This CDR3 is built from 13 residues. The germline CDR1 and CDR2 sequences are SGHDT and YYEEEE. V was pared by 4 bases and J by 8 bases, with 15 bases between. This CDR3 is CASSRTYSPGYTF. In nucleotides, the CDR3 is TGTGCCAGCAGCCGGACATATTCGCCGGGCTACACCTTC.

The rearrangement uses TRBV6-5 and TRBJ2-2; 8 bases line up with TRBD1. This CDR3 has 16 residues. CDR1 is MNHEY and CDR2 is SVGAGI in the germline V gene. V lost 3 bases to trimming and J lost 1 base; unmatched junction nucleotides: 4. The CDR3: CASSYTGQGNTGELFF. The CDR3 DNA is TGTGCCAGCAGTTATACCGGACAGGGGAACACCGGGGAGCTGTTTTTT.

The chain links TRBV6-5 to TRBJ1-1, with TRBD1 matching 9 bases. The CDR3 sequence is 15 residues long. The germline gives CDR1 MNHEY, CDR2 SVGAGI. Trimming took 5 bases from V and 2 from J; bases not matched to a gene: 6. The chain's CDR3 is CASSKHRGQNTEAFF. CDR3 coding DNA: TGTGCCAGCAGTAAACACAGGGGGCAAAACACTGAAGCTTTCTTT.

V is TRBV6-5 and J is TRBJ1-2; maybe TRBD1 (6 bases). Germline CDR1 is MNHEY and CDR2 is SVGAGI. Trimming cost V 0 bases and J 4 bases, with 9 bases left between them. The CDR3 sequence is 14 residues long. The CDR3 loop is CASSYSQGTYGYTF. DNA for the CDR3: TGTGCCAGCAGTTACTCGCAGGGGACCTATGGCTACACCTTC.

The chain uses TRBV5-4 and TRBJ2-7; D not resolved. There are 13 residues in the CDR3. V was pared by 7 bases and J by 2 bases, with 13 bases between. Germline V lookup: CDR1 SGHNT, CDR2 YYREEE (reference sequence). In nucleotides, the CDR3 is TGTGCCAGCCACCTTACTGGTACCTACGAGCAGTACTTC. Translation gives CASHLTGTYEQYF.

The CDR3 loop reads CASSPSGGQENTIYF. The CDR3 coding sequence is TGTGCCAGCTCACCCTCGGGGGGTCAGGAAAACACCATATATTTT. The chain uses TRBV18 and TRBJ1-3; possibly TRBD1 for D (5 bases). There are 15 residues in the CDR3. V lost 3 bases and J lost 6, with 15 bases in between. The germline V gene has CDR1 KGHSH and CDR2 LQKENI.

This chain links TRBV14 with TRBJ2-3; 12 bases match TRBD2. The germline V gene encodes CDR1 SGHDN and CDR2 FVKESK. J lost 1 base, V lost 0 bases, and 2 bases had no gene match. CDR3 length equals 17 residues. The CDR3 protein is CASSQDWTSGGTDTQYF. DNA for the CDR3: TGTGCCAGCAGCCAAGACTGGACTAGCGGGGGCACAGATACGCAGTATTTT.

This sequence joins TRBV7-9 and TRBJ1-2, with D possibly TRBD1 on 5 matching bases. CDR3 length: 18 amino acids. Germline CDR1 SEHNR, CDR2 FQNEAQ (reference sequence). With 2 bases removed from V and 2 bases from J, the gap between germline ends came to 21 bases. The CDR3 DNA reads TGTGCCAGCAGCTTAAATGGGGTGGGGCGAAAGACAAACTATGGCTACACCTTC. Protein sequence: CASSLNGVGRKTNYGYTF.

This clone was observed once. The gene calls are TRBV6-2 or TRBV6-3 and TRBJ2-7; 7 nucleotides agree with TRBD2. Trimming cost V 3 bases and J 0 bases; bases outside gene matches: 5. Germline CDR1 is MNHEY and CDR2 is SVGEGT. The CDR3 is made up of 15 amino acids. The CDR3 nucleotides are TGTGCCAGCAGTTATGAACGACTAGCCTCCTACGAGCAGTACTTC. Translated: CASSYERLASYEQYF.